A selection of T cell receptor beta chains follows, all from one sample in a study of blood T cell repertoires in COVID-19. Measured with immunoSEQ multiplex PCR; TCRdb has only the in-frame clones, and not every one. This sample has about 97,000 clones, with around 90% found just once. The sequencing input was peripheral blood. The origin of the receptors is a man aged 45-65 years with active or convalescent COVID-19. Both conserved end residues are part of each CDR3. A D gene is named only where the DNA matches it firmly. Size values are once, few and many counts, or a class for expanded clones, and some rows have none.

j_call d_call v_call clone_size cdr3_aa cdr3_nt
TRBJ2-7 TRBD1 TRBV28 few CASRGPRQGDPYEQYF TGTGCCAGCAGGGGGCCTCGACAGGGTGACCCCTACGAGCAGTACTTC
TRBJ2-2 TRBD2 TRBV7-8 . CASSLRSRGGDGELFF TGTGCCAGCAGCCTGCGCTCTCGGGGAGGGGACGGGGAGCTGTTTTTT
TRBJ2-4 . TRBV10-1 . CASSETVKNIQYF TGCGCCAGCAGTGAAACGGTCAAAAACATTCAGTACTTC
TRBJ2-3 . TRBV5-4 . CASSSAGAGNTDTQYF TGTGCCAGCAGCTCCGCGGGGGCAGGGAACACAGATACGCAGTATTTT
TRBJ2-2 TRBD2 TRBV9 . CASSDRTSGGAVTGELFF TGTGCCAGCAGCGACCGGACTAGCGGGGGGGCCGTCACCGGGGAGCTGTTTTTT
TRBJ1-4 . TRBV18 . CASSASDSREKLFF TGTGCCAGCTCGGCCAGTGACAGCCGTGAAAAACTGTTTTTT
TRBJ1-4 TRBD1 TRBV19 . CASRNTGDREKLFF TGTGCCAGTAGAAACACAGGGGATCGGGAAAAACTGTTTTTT
TRBJ2-4 TRBD1 TRBV5-1 . CASSQRTGFDIQYF TGCGCCAGCAGCCAACGGACAGGGTTTGACATTCAGTACTTC
TRBJ2-5 . TRBV28 . CASSLVWRGRDQETQYF TGTGCCAGCAGTTTAGTGTGGAGGGGGCGGGACCAAGAGACCCAGTACTTC
TRBJ1-2 . TRBV30 . CACTTGDDGYTF TGTGCCTGCACGACAGGAGACGATGGCTACACCTTC
TRBJ1-6 TRBD1 TRBV4-1 . CASSQGQGYNSPLHF TGCGCCAGCAGCCAAGGACAGGGTTATAATTCACCCCTCCACTTT
TRBJ1-3 TRBD1 TRBV6-1 . CASSEDGTGGGNTIYF TGTGCCAGCAGTGAAGATGGGACAGGTGGAGGAAACACCATATATTTT
TRBJ1-6 . TRBV6-6 once CASSLDGFGSPLHF TGTGCCAGCAGTCTCGACGGGTTTGGTTCACCCCTCCACTTT
TRBJ2-1 TRBD1 TRBV6-5 . CASRVRTGDGNEQFF TGTGCCAGCAGAGTACGGACAGGGGACGGGAATGAGCAGTTCTTC
TRBJ2-3 TRBD1 TRBV5-1 once CASSPDREGSTQYF TGCGCCAGCAGCCCAGACAGGGAAGGGAGTACGCAGTATTTT
TRBJ2-1 TRBD2 TRBV10-1 . CASSGGLKNEQFF TGCGCCAGCAGTGGGGGACTAAAGAATGAGCAGTTCTTC